Presented here are 15 T cell receptor beta chains from one specimen sequenced in a study of cytomegalovirus exposure and HLA in healthy donors. It was with 60 Vbeta and 13 Jbeta primers that the PCR ran. Sequencing was performed with immunoSEQ multiplex PCR; in TCRdb, only in-frame clones are kept and a portion is missing. The profile shows approximately 160,000 clones, approximately 67% of them singletons. The sample consisted of PBMCs. The receptors were gathered from a woman between 18 and 29 years old in good health and CMV-seropositive.

The chain employs TRBV19 and TRBJ2-1; 7 bases fit TRBD2. The CDR3 consists of 14 residues. Germline CDR1 LNHDA, CDR2 SQIVND (reference sequence). The V segment lost 3 bases and the J segment 5 bases; nucleotides outside the gene matches: 4. The CDR3 here is CASSILRGDNEQFF. The DNA for the CDR3 is TGTGCCAGTAGTATTCTCCGGGGGGACAATGAGCAGTTCTTC. Looking up the rest from reference TRBV19 and TRBJ2-1 gives the full variable domain: DGGITQSPKYLFRKEGQNVTLSCEQNLNHDAMYWYRQDPGQGLRLIYYSQIVNDFQKGDIAEGYSVSREKKESFPLTVTSAQKNPTAFYLCASSILRGDNEQFFGPGTRLTVL.

The chain recombines TRBV4-1 with TRBJ2-4, with 9 bases matching TRBD1. V was pared by 5 bases and J by 4 bases, with 6 bases of the junction left unmatched. The CDR3 loop spans 15 amino acids. Germline V CDR1 and CDR2: MGHRA, YSYEKL. The CDR3 DNA sequence: TGCGCCAGCAGCGAGTCGGGACAGGGTAAAAACATTCAGTACTTC. Amino acids: CASSESGQGKNIQYF.

The V gene is TRBV10-3, the J gene TRBJ2-7; D perhaps matches TRBD2 (5 bases). The CDR3 covers 13 residues. V lost 9 bases to trimming and J lost 0 bases, with 12 bases between them. Germline V gene data show CDR1 as ENHRY and CDR2 as SYGVKD. The CDR3 nucleotides read TGTGCCATGGGAGTTCTCAGCTCCTACGAGCAGTACTTC. As protein: CAMGVLSSYEQYF.

The rearrangement joins TRBV18 to TRBJ1-2, with D hard to call. Germline V gene sequence: CDR1 KGHSH, CDR2 LQKENI. This CDR3 has 16 amino acids. The V end was cut by 4 bases, the J end by 5 bases, with 20 bases between. This CDR3 reads CASSREVHRALYGYTF. CDR3 DNA sequence: TGTGCCAGCTCACGTGAGGTCCACCGAGCCCTTTATGGCTACACCTTC.

The J gene is TRBJ2-3, the V gene TRBV15; tentative D call: TRBD1 (6 bases). Per germline, CDR1 LNHNV and CDR2 YYDKDF (reference sequence). The ends were cut back, 8 bases at V and 5 bases at J, with 14 bases in the middle. There are 13 residues in the CDR3. For the CDR3, the DNA is TGTGCCACCCAGACAGGACCAGGAGATACGCAGTATTTT. Its translation: CATQTGPGDTQYF.

This rearrangement joins TRBV28 to TRBJ1-2, with no clear D. Per germline, CDR1 MDHEN and CDR2 SYDVKM. Trimming left V 1 base short and J 8 bases short, with 8 bases between. The CDR3 covers 12 residues. This CDR3 reads CASSLSGVGYTF. CDR3 DNA sequence: TGTGCCAGCAGTTTATCCGGGGTAGGCTACACCTTC.

In nucleotides, the CDR3 is TGTGCCAGCAGTTCCTTTGAGACTAGCGGCTCCTACGAGCAGTACTTC. The encoded protein is CASSSFETSGSYEQYF. This chain uses TRBV7-9 with TRBJ2-7, with 9 bases fitting TRBD2. Trimming took 6 bases from V and 0 from J; bases not matched to a gene: 9. Looked up from germline, CDR1 is SEHNR and CDR2 is FQNEAQ (reference sequence). This CDR3 spans 16 amino acids.

This clone was counted a few times. The same CDR3 can be traced to other DNA sequences in this sample. The V gene is TRBV6-5, the J gene TRBJ1-2; D may be TRBD1 (6 bases). The CDR3 totals 14 residues. Germline CDR1 and CDR2: MNHEY and SVGAGI. The germline V and J ends were trimmed by 0 bases and 8 bases, with 13 bases remaining between them. CDR3 region: CASSYSSTGYGYTF. CDR3 nucleotides: TGTGCCAGCAGTTACTCGAGTACAGGGTACGGCTACACCTTC.

The chain couples TRBV5-1 to TRBJ2-2; 9 bases are shared with TRBD2. This CDR3 comprises 17 residues. The junction had 13 bases not matched to a gene; V was cut back by 6 bases and J by 4 bases. Germline CDR1 reads SGHRS; CDR2 reads YFSETQ. The CDR3 region is CASTPEGSGRLTGELFF. CDR3 coding DNA: TGCGCCAGCACGCCCGAGGGTAGCGGGAGACTCACCGGGGAGCTGTTTTTT.

The chain links TRBV27 to TRBJ2-3, with D maybe TRBD2 (7 bases). Trimming shortened V by 5 bases and J by 3 bases, and 21 bases separated the two germline ends. The CDR3 contains 17 residues. From germline, CDR1 is MNHEY and CDR2 SMNVEV (reference sequence). The CDR3 sequence: CASSTSYGGRTTDTQYF. As DNA, the CDR3 is TGTGCCAGCAGTACCTCGTACGGGGGGCGAACTACAGATACGCAGTATTTT.

J is TRBJ2-1 and V is TRBV18, with 9 bases matching TRBD2. The CDR3 loop spans 17 amino acids. CDR1 is KGHSH, CDR2 LQKENI, per germline. V trimming: 8 bases; J trimming: 0 bases; junction bases outside the gene matches: 11. The CDR3 DNA reads TGTGCCAGCACCGGGACTAGCCACTTAAGCTCCTACAATGAGCAGTTCTTC. This gives the protein CASTGTSHLSSYNEQFF.

This clone turned up a few times. This chain uses TRBV15 with TRBJ2-1, with D maybe TRBD2 (5 bases). The V end was cut by 5 bases, the J end by 3 bases, with 17 bases between. This CDR3 has 16 amino acids. Germline lookup yields CDR1 LNHNV and CDR2 YYDKDF (reference sequence). The CDR3 DNA sequence: TGTGCCACCAGCCCAACTAGGGTGGGTGGCTACAATGAGCAGTTCTTC. This encodes CATSPTRVGGYNEQFF.

The chain uses TRBV5-1 and TRBJ2-3; 7 nucleotides match TRBD2. This CDR3 spans 14 amino acids. Per germline, CDR1 SGHRS and CDR2 YFSETQ. Germline trimming cut 7 bases from V and 3 bases from J; bases unmatched to any gene: 8. CDR3 residues: CASSRPSGTDTQYF. The CDR3 DNA reads TGCGCCAGCTCCCGGCCTAGCGGTACAGATACGCAGTATTTT. Together with reference TRBV5-1 and TRBJ2-3, the CDR3 gives the full variable domain: KAGVTQTPRYLIKTRGQQVTLSCSPISGHRSVSWYQQTPGQGLQFLFEYFSETQRNKGNFPGRFSGRQFSNSRSEMNVSTLELGDSALYLCASSRPSGTDTQYFGPGTRLTVL.

The gene calls are TRBV5-1 and TRBJ1-1; unclear D gene. V was clipped by 5 bases and J by 0 bases, with 14 bases between them. The CDR3 has 15 amino acids. Germline lookup yields CDR1 SGHRS and CDR2 YFSETQ. CDR3 sequence reads: CASSRELFLNTEAFF. The CDR3 DNA sequence: TGCGCCAGCAGTCGGGAGTTGTTCTTGAACACTGAAGCTTTCTTT.

This clone was observed a single time. The rearrangement uses TRBV5-1 and TRBJ1-1, with a weak D call TRBD1 (6 bases). V gave up 4 bases and J gave up 5 bases, with 12 bases separating them. This CDR3 is 13 amino acids long. Germline CDR1 is SGHRS and CDR2 is YFSETQ. Here the CDR3 reads CASSNQGTTEAFF. The DNA for the CDR3 is TGCGCCAGCAGCAATCAGGGGACAACTGAAGCTTTCTTT.